These T cell receptor beta chains were read from a single sample in a study of human T cells and chemical hapten exposure. In TCRdb, the RACE reads were re-called with MiXCR into one record per CDR3 protein. The table lists some 400,000 distinct CDR3 sequences, 5.1% of them singletons, with around 2.6% in the top ten. The source material was whole blood, sampled in connection with sensitization to the hapten diphenylcyclopropenone (DPC). Every receptor here comes from a woman between 50 and 59 years old with alopecia areata. Some clones in this sample may be carry-over from other donors' samples. CDR3s include the opening cysteine and the closing phenylalanine or tryptophan. The order of the fields is CDR3 DNA, CDR3 protein, V gene, clone size, J gene, D gene. A D gene is named only where the DNA matches it firmly. Clone size appears in some rows only: once, few, many, or a class for an expanded clone.

DNA: TGTGCCTGGAGTCCTTCGGACAGGGGATATGGCTACACCTTC; CDR3: CAWSPSDRGYGYTF; V: TRBV30; size: .; J: TRBJ1-2; D: TRBD1
DNA: TGTGCCAGCAGCCGGCAAGGGGGAATAGGACAGGGCACTGAAGCTTTCTTT; CDR3: CASSRQGGIGQGTEAFF; V: TRBV9; size: many; J: TRBJ1-1; D: TRBD1
DNA: TGTGCCAGCAGCAAACAGCGCTCTGGGGCCAACGTCCTGACTTTC; CDR3: CASSKQRSGANVLTF; V: TRBV7-2; size: many; J: TRBJ2-6; D: .
DNA: TGCGCCAGCAGGACGTACTATGGGCAAGAGACCCAGTACTTC; CDR3: CASRTYYGQETQYF; V: TRBV5-1; size: many; J: TRBJ2-5; D: .
DNA: TGTGCCTGGAGTGTGGCAGATGGCTATGGCTACACCTTC; CDR3: CAWSVADGYGYTF; V: TRBV30; size: few; J: TRBJ1-2; D: .
DNA: TGTGCCAGCAGCCAAGATGTCGAGGGAGATAGCTATGGCTACACCTTC; CDR3: CASSQDVEGDSYGYTF; V: TRBV3-1; size: .; J: TRBJ1-2; D: .
DNA: TGTGCCAGCATCTCAGCGGGATCGGCAGATACGCAGTATTTT; CDR3: CASISAGSADTQYF; V: TRBV12-3/TRBV12-4; size: many; J: TRBJ2-3; D: TRBD2
DNA: TGCGCCAGCAGCCCCACGACAGGACTAGCCAAAAACATTCAGTACTTC; CDR3: CASSPTTGLAKNIQYF; V: TRBV5-1; size: .; J: TRBJ2-4; D: .
DNA: TGTGCCAGCAGGATTAGCGGGGGGCCCTCCTACAATGAGCAGTTCTTC; CDR3: CASRISGGPSYNEQFF; V: TRBV11-2; size: .; J: TRBJ2-1; D: TRBD2
DNA: TGTGCCACCGAAGACAGCGGGGGGGAAGAGACCCAGTACTTC; CDR3: CATEDSGGEETQYF; V: TRBV2; size: few; J: TRBJ2-5; D: TRBD2
DNA: TGTGCCAGCAGGGCCGCTACGGTCACAGATACGCAGTATTTT; CDR3: CASRAATVTDTQYF; V: TRBV5-6; size: many; J: TRBJ2-3; D: .
DNA: TGTGCCAGCAGCTTTAATCAACTAGCCCTATTCCAAGAGACCCAGTACTTC; CDR3: CASSFNQLALFQETQYF; V: TRBV11-2; size: few; J: TRBJ2-5; D: .
DNA: TGTGCCAGCAGCCCTACTAGCGGGGTAACCTACAATGAGCAGTTCTTC; CDR3: CASSPTSGVTYNEQFF; V: TRBV7-2; size: many; J: TRBJ2-1; D: TRBD2
DNA: TGTGCCAGCAAGAGTTCCGGGACTAGAGTTAGCTCTGGGGCCAACGTCCTGACTTTC; CDR3: CASKSSGTRVSSGANVLTF; V: TRBV27; size: .; J: TRBJ2-6; D: TRBD2
DNA: TGCAGCGGAGGGACAGACGCCAACGTCCTGACTTTC; CDR3: CSGGTDANVLTF; V: TRBV29-1; size: many; J: TRBJ2-6; D: TRBD1
DNA: TGTGCCAGCAGCTCCTACAGGGGGCCCACTGAAGCTTTCTTT; CDR3: CASSSYRGPTEAFF; V: TRBV7-8; size: many; J: TRBJ1-1; D: TRBD1
DNA: TGTGCCAGCTCACTTTTCACCGGGGGGTCCACAGATACGCAGTATTTT; CDR3: CASSLFTGGSTDTQYF; V: TRBV18; size: many; J: TRBJ2-3; D: TRBD2
DNA: TGCAGTGCGGGCGGACTAGCGGAAAACACCGGGGAGCTGTTTTTT; CDR3: CSAGGLAENTGELFF; V: TRBV20-1; size: few; J: TRBJ2-2; D: TRBD2
DNA: TGCAGTGCTAGAGACCCGGGACCAGATACGCAGTATTTT; CDR3: CSARDPGPDTQYF; V: TRBV20-1; size: many; J: TRBJ2-3; D: .
DNA: TGTGCCAGCAGTTACTCTCGCCCGAGCTCCTACAGTGAGCAGTTCTTC; CDR3: CASSYSRPSSYSEQFF; V: TRBV6-5; size: .; J: TRBJ2-1; D: .
DNA: TGTGCTAGTGGTATTCAGGGAAACACTGAAGCTTTCTTT; CDR3: CASGIQGNTEAFF; V: TRBV12-5; size: many; J: TRBJ1-1; D: .
DNA: TGTGCCACCAGCAGGCCAGACGGGTACAATGAGCAGTTCTTC; CDR3: CATSRPDGYNEQFF; V: TRBV15; size: few; J: TRBJ2-1; D: .
DNA: TGTGCCATCAGTGGCGGGGTTCTGAACACTGAAGCTTTCTTT; CDR3: CAISGGVLNTEAFF; V: TRBV10-3; size: few; J: TRBJ1-1; D: .
DNA: TGTGCCAGCGTAAGAGCGGGGGGTTTCACAGATACGCAGTATTTT; CDR3: CASVRAGGFTDTQYF; V: TRBV12-3/TRBV12-4; size: .; J: TRBJ2-3; D: TRBD2
DNA: TGTGCCAGCACCATGGGGCCGTATTCGAATGAGCAGTTCTTC; CDR3: CASTMGPYSNEQFF; V: TRBV2; size: .; J: TRBJ2-1; D: .
DNA: TGTGCCAGCAGCTTAGAGATTAGCGGGAGACTGTTCTTC; CDR3: CASSLEISGRLFF; V: TRBV11-2; size: many; J: TRBJ2-1; D: TRBD2
DNA: TGCGCCAGCAGCCAAGCGGGCAGGGGGGACGAGCAGTACTTC; CDR3: CASSQAGRGDEQYF; V: TRBV4-3; size: few; J: TRBJ2-7; D: .
DNA: TGTGCCAGCAGCCAAGTGGCCAGGATGGGCACTGAAGCTTTCTTT; CDR3: CASSQVARMGTEAFF; V: TRBV3-1; size: many; J: TRBJ1-1; D: .
DNA: TGTGCCAGCAGCCCCCGGACAGGGTGGGGGCCCTCTGGGGCCAACGTCCTGACTTTC; CDR3: CASSPRTGWGPSGANVLTF; V: TRBV13; size: many; J: TRBJ2-6; D: TRBD1
DNA: TGTGCCAGCAGCGTAGCTGTGGGGGTCGAACAAGAGACCCAGTACTTC; CDR3: CASSVAVGVEQETQYF; V: TRBV9; size: few; J: TRBJ2-5; D: .
DNA: TGTGCCAGCAGTGAATTAACACCTAACACTGAAGCTTTCTTT; CDR3: CASSELTPNTEAFF; V: TRBV25-1; size: .; J: TRBJ1-1; D: .